This T cell receptor beta chain was retrieved from a study of OX40 agonist ivuxolimab in advanced cancers. On the study more broadly: Intravenous ivuxolimab was administered to patients every 2 weeks at 0.01 to 10 mg/kg. Hepatocellular carcinoma, melanoma, renal cell or head and neck cancer affected the dose-escalation patients.

Study-wide findings and caveats: The study found that CD8+ T cells averaged more expanded clones than CD4+.

J lost 6 bases, V lost 2 bases, and 10 bases had no gene match. The CDR3 totals 15 residues. The germline V gene has CDR1 SGHNT and CDR2 YYREEE (reference sequence). This clone appeared a single time. What it recognizes is unknown. Produced via immunoSEQ multiplex PCR; TCRdb's table is partial and in-frame only. The table has around 76,000 clones, 86% seen once. Source: CD4+ or CD8+ T cells sorted from blood, taken in a trial of the OX40 agonist ivuxolimab. The V gene is TRBV5-4, the J gene TRBJ2-5; TRBD2 matches 7 bases. This clonotype was sampled from an adult with an advanced solid tumor such as melanoma, head and neck, liver or kidney cancer. CDR3 in DNA: TGTGCCAGCAGCTTCAGGCGGGGGACCGGGAAGACCCAGTACTTC. It codes for CASSFRRGTGKTQYF.